This passage covers 28 T cell receptor beta chains from one sample sequenced in a study of blood T cells in healthy people across ages (dated by TCRdb to the mid-2010s). Library generation was performed with 5' RACE. This sample was sequenced with an Illumina HiSeq 2500. A second PCR of roughly 7 to 11 cycles was performed with a sample-barcoded 5' primer and a J-beta primer mix. TCRdb cleaned the public reads at Q25 with fastp, built clones with MiXCR and kept in-frame beta chains. All rows with the same CDR3 protein become a single entry with the most common DNA and genes. Here the sample has some 1.4 million distinct CDR3 sequences; around 42% occur a single time. The ten top clones hold roughly 7.9% of the sample. Sample: blood. Source of these receptors: a woman aged 18-29 years in good health.

The chain uses TRBV9 and TRBJ1-4, with TRBD1 matching 7 bases. V lost 4 bases to trimming and J lost 8 bases; unmatched junction nucleotides: 11. Germline lookup yields CDR1 SGDLS and CDR2 YYNGEE. CDR3 length: 15 residues. In DNA form, the CDR3 reads TGTGCCAGCAGCCCAGAAGGGACAGTCAAAGAAAAACTGTTTTTT. Translation gives CASSPEGTVKEKLFF.

V usage is TRBV5-5 and J usage is TRBJ1-2, with TRBD1 matching 9 bases. V lost 4 bases, J lost 0 bases, and 4 bases stayed unmatched. The V gene's germline CDR1 is SGHKS and CDR2 YYEKEE (reference sequence). This CDR3 region has 15 residues. The CDR3 here is CASSTGQGANYGYTF. CDR3 DNA: TGTGCCAGCAGCACGGGACAGGGAGCTAACTATGGCTACACCTTC.

The chain employs TRBV29-1 and TRBJ2-3, with 8 bases that match TRBD1. The CDR3 extends over 14 amino acids. The trim removed 4 bases at V and 2 bases at J, leaving 5 bases unmatched. CDR1 is SQVTM, CDR2 ANQGSEA, per germline. The CDR3 is CSVGWDRNTDTQYF. The CDR3 nucleotides read TGCAGCGTTGGTTGGGACAGGAACACAGATACGCAGTATTTT.

This rearrangement joins TRBV12-3 or TRBV12-4 to TRBJ1-2, with TRBD1 identical over 7 bases. Losses at the gene ends were 5 bases for V and 3 bases for J; bases not matched to a gene: 9. The CDR3 runs 15 residues. The CDR3 coding sequence is TGTGCCAGCAGTCCTAGGACAGGAGATGACTATGGCTACACCTTC. The encoded protein is CASSPRTGDDYGYTF.

The chain carries TRBV7-2 and TRBJ2-3, with 8 bases lining up with TRBD1. J lost 9 bases, V lost 3 bases, and 5 bases had no gene match. Germline V CDR1 and CDR2: SGHTA, FQGNSA. The CDR3 is 13 residues long. This CDR3 is CASSFQGARTQYF. The DNA of the CDR3 is TGTGCCAGCAGCTTCCAGGGGGCCCGGACGCAGTATTTT.

The chain has TRBV20-1 and TRBJ2-3; 7 positions agree with TRBD2. With 6 bases clipped from V and 5 bases from J, the junction kept 11 bases outside the gene matches. The length of the CDR3 is 14 residues. Per the germline V gene, CDR1 is DFQATT and CDR2 is SNEGSKA (reference sequence). CDR3 residues: CSAALLGGKDTQYF. CDR3 nucleotides: TGCAGTGCCGCGCTTTTGGGGGGGAAAGATACGCAGTATTTT.

This rearrangement joins TRBV11-2 to TRBJ2-3; D is undetermined. The CDR3 contains 8 residues. Germline CDR1 SGHAT, CDR2 FQNNGV. This CDR3 reads CTRSWKYF. In DNA, the CDR3 is TGTACCCGCTCATGGAAGTATTTT.

This rearrangement joins TRBV5-1 to TRBJ2-1; 9 bases map to TRBD2. This CDR3 has 16 residues. The V gene end was trimmed by 0 bases and the J gene end by 0 bases; junction bases not matched to a gene: 1. From germline, CDR1 is SGHRS and CDR2 YFSETQ. CDR3 residues: CASSLGTSDSYNEQFF. The CDR3 DNA reads as TGCGCCAGCAGCTTGGGGACTAGCGACTCCTACAATGAGCAGTTCTTC.

This clonotype appeared many times. The chain couples TRBV29-1 to TRBJ2-7, with D possibly TRBD1 on 6 matching bases. Germline V gives CDR1 SQVTM, CDR2 ANQGSEA. This CDR3 contains 13 residues. Trimming removed 4 bases at V and 3 bases at J, with 13 bases between. The CDR3 here is CSVGGDRFYEQYF. The CDR3 DNA sequence: TGCAGCGTTGGGGGCGACAGGTTCTACGAGCAGTACTTC.

The rearrangement links TRBV30 to TRBJ2-1, with 9 bases aligning to TRBD1. The CDR3 is 15 residues long. With 0 bases clipped from V and 8 bases from J, the junction kept 8 bases outside the gene matches. Per the germline V gene, CDR1 is GTSNPN and CDR2 is SVGIG (reference sequence). The CDR3 protein is CAWSVTGGIADEQFF. CDR3 sequence (DNA): TGTGCCTGGAGTGTCACAGGGGGCATCGCGGATGAGCAGTTCTTC.

This clonotype has more than one count but fewer than ten. The rearrangement joins TRBV7-9 to TRBJ1-5, with a possible D match to TRBD1 (5 bases). The CDR3 runs 14 residues. Germline lookup yields CDR1 SEHNR and CDR2 FQNEAQ (reference sequence). The V end lost 7 bases, the J end lost 0 bases, and 10 bases lay between the germline ends. The CDR3 sequence: CASTRGDSNQPQHF. DNA of the CDR3: TGTGCCAGCACCCGAGGGGATAGCAATCAGCCCCAGCATTTT.

The genes are TRBV28 and TRBJ2-1; 8 bases map to TRBD2. The CDR3 is made up of 16 amino acids. The germline CDR1 and CDR2 sequences are MDHEN and SYDVKM. Losses at the gene ends were 7 bases for V and 7 bases for J; bases not matched to a gene: 15. Written as DNA, the CDR3 is TGTGCCAGCAATCCTCCCTCGGGGGGGGGCCGGAATGAGCAGTTCTTC. Its protein is CASNPPSGGGRNEQFF.

As regards this clonotype: Sequence at one end of the junction differs from germline and may be a read error. This chain joins TRBV7-9 and TRBJ2-5; D is unresolved. Germline CDR1 reads SEHNR; CDR2 reads FQNEAQ (reference sequence). The CDR3 has 13 amino acids. The CDR3 nucleotides read TGTGCCGGCAGCTTAGGCGTACAAGAGACCCAGTACTTC. Encoded protein: CAGSLGVQETQYF.

This clonotype was observed a handful of times. This chain joins TRBV7-2 and TRBJ2-3, with D perhaps TRBD1 (6 bases). The CDR3 sequence is 13 residues long. Trimming stripped 4 bases from V and 9 bases from J, with 14 bases between. Germline V gene data show CDR1 as SGHTA and CDR2 as FQGNSA. The CDR3 DNA reads as TGTGCCAGCAGCTCCGGGACATTAGGCACGCAGTATTTT. As protein: CASSSGTLGTQYF.

This clonotype was found once. This chain uses TRBV5-1 with TRBJ2-5, with 7 bases fitting TRBD2. The closer fit of TRBJ2-4 to the DNA end suggests the J call may be wrong. CDR1 is SGHRS, CDR2 YFSETQ, per germline. The length of the CDR3 is 14 residues. The CDR3 reads CASSSGGRGCIQYF. The CDR3 DNA sequence: TGCGCCAGCAGCTCCGGAGGGCGGGGGTGCATTCAGTACTTC.

This clonotype was found many times. The chain links TRBV12-3 or TRBV12-4 to TRBJ2-7; 10 bases align to TRBD2. V shed 6 bases, J shed 0 bases, and the junction held 2 bases outside the gene matches. The CDR3 is 14 residues long. CDR3 DNA sequence: TGTGCCAGCAGGAGGACTAGCGGCTCCTACGAGCAGTACTTC. Encoded protein: CASRRTSGSYEQYF.

The rearrangement joins TRBV14 to TRBJ2-1; 12 bases map to TRBD2. The end of the DNA fits TRBJ2-7 better, so the J call may be wrong. Germline-derived CDR1 and CDR2 are SGHDN and FVKESK. This CDR3 is 23 amino acids long. The CDR3 sequence: CASSTRRLTSGGLIPSSYNEQYF. The CDR3 DNA reads TGTGCCAGCAGCACTCGACGACTCACTAGCGGGGGGCTTATCCCGAGCTCCTACAATGAGCAGTACTTC.

The J gene is TRBJ2-5, the V gene TRBV4-1, with a tentative D call TRBD1 (5 bases). Germline V gene lookup returns CDR1 MGHRA and CDR2 YSYEKL. V was trimmed by 0 bases and J by 6 bases, leaving 11 bases between them. This CDR3 has 14 residues. CDR3 region: CASSQDPAGKTQYF. CDR3 in DNA: TGCGCCAGCAGCCAAGATCCGGCAGGGAAGACCCAGTACTTC.

In its sample, this clonotype was seen a few times. The chain employs TRBV12-3 or TRBV12-4 and TRBJ1-2; D gene ambiguous. The CDR3 sequence is 13 residues long. Deletions cut 7 bases from V and 8 bases from J, with 17 bases between. CDR3 in DNA: TGTGCCAGCAACCCCCGGGAGCACGGGGGCTACACCTTC. This sequence encodes CASNPREHGGYTF.

The chain combines TRBV6-5 with TRBJ1-6; 7 nucleotides line up with TRBD1. The CDR3 spans 15 residues. Germline values: CDR1 MNHEY, CDR2 SVGAGI. Losses at the gene ends were 6 bases for V and 8 bases for J; bases not matched to a gene: 10. CDR3 region: CASRFIARGDSPLHF. CDR3 nucleotide sequence: TGTGCCAGCAGATTCATCGCCAGGGGGGATTCACCCCTCCACTTT.

This clonotype came up once. At one boundary the junction diverges from the germline segment, which might be a read error. This sequence joins TRBV5-1 and TRBJ2-1; D is unresolved. The V gene's germline CDR1 is SGHRS and CDR2 YFSETQ. The CDR3 runs to 14 residues. The CDR3 sequence is CAGSLGDSYNEQFF. The CDR3 nucleotides are TGCGCCGGCAGCTTGGGCGACTCCTACAATGAGCAGTTCTTC.

This clonotype has a handful of counts. J is TRBJ2-7 and V is TRBV27, with TRBD2 matching 8 bases. The CDR3 contains 16 residues. The ends lost 2 bases at V and 0 bases at J; junction bases unmatched: 6. Looked up from germline, CDR1 is MNHEY and CDR2 is SMNVEV (reference sequence). This CDR3 reads CASSLALAGLSYEQYF. CDR3 DNA sequence: TGTGCCAGCAGTTTAGCCCTAGCGGGTCTCTCCTACGAGCAGTACTTC.

This clonotype was detected a few times. The gene calls are TRBV7-8 and TRBJ1-2; unclear D gene. V was trimmed by 5 bases and J by 4 bases, leaving 17 bases between them. Germline assignment: CDR1 SGHVS and CDR2 FQNEAQ. The CDR3 totals 15 residues. The CDR3 region has the DNA TGTGCCAGCAGCCCTATACCGACTGCCGGCTATGGCTACACCTTC. This codes for CASSPIPTAGYGYTF. Combining the CDR3 with reference TRBV7-8 and TRBJ1-2 gives the whole variable domain GAGVSQSPRYKVAKRGQDVALRCDPISGHVSLFWYQQALGQGPEFLTYFQNEAQLDKSGLPSDRFFAERPEGSVSTLKIQRTQQEDSAVYLCASSPIPTAGYGYTFGSGTRLTVV.

The gene calls are TRBV19 and TRBJ2-1, with D tentatively TRBD1 or TRBD2 (5 bases each). V was pared by 2 bases and J by 9 bases, with 8 bases between. Germline CDR1 LNHDA, CDR2 SQIVND (reference sequence). This CDR3 has 12 amino acids. CDR3 protein: CASSIIGGEQFF. In DNA, the CDR3 is TGTGCCAGTAGTATAATTGGGGGTGAGCAGTTCTTC.

This clonotype was counted between two and nine times. This chain connects TRBV15 to TRBJ1-6; D uncertain. The CDR3 contains 12 residues. From germline, CDR1 is LNHNV and CDR2 YYDKDF (reference sequence). Trimming left V 10 bases short and J 7 bases short, with 11 bases between. As DNA, the CDR3 is TGTGCCAACCGACTGGACAATTCACCCCTCCACTTT. This codes for CANRLDNSPLHF.

On this clonotype: A much larger clone sits a single nucleotide away, making a read error possible. The rearrangement joins TRBV29-1 to TRBJ2-7, with a weak D call TRBD1 (6 bases). Germline V CDR1 and CDR2: SQVTM, ANQGSEA. The CDR3 sequence is 13 residues long. Trimming left V 5 bases short and J 4 bases short, with 15 bases between. Here the CDR3 DNA reads TGCAGCGTTCTCTACAGGGAAGGTTACGAGCAGTACTTC. Protein product: CSVLYREGYEQYF.

This clonotype was recorded a few times. The chain carries TRBV29-1 and TRBJ2-7; either TRBD1 or TRBD2 may fit D (6 bases each). From germline, CDR1 is SQVTM and CDR2 ANQGSEA. The V end lost 4 bases, the J end lost 4 bases, and 14 bases lay between the germline ends. The CDR3 extends over 13 amino acids. The CDR3 reads CSVVLGGGYEQYF. The DNA of the CDR3 is TGCAGCGTTGTACTGGGGGGCGGGTACGAGCAGTACTTC.

This chain links TRBV12-5 with TRBJ1-1, with 9 bases aligning to TRBD1. The J segment lost 8 bases and the V segment lost 0 bases, leaving 19 bases of the junction unmatched. Germline V gene lookup returns CDR1 LGHNT and CDR2 FRNRAP. This CDR3 is built from 19 residues. The CDR3 DNA is TGTGCTAGTGGTTTGGTACTGGTCCCACAGGGGGCAGGTCCTCGCGAAGCTTTCTTT. This codes for CASGLVLVPQGAGPREAFF.